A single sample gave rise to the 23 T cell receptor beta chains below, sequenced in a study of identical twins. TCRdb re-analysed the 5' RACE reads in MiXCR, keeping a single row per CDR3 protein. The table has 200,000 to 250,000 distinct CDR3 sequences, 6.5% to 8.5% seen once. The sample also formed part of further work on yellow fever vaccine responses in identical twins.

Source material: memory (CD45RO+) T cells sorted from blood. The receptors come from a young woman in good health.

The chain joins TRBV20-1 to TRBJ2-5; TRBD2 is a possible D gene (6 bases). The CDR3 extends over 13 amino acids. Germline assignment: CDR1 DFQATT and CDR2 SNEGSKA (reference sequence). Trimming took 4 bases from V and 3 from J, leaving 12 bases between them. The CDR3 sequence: CSAIKTGEETQYF. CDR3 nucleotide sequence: TGCAGTGCTATTAAAACGGGAGAAGAGACCCAGTACTTC.

Written as DNA, the CDR3 is TGTGCCACCAGTGATTTGTGGGGGGACAGTAATAAGAATGAGCAGTTCTTC. Translated, it gives CATSDLWGDSNKNEQFF. The chain employs TRBV24-1 and TRBJ2-1; tentatively, D is TRBD1 (7 bases). The V and J ends lost 0 bases and 7 bases respectively, with 18 bases between them. The CDR3 totals 17 residues. The germline V gene encodes CDR1 KGHDR and CDR2 SFDVKD.

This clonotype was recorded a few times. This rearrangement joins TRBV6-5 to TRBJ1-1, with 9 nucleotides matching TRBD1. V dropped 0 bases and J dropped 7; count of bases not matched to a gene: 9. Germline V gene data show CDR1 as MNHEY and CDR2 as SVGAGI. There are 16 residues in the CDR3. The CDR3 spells CASSYSDRGMFSEAFF. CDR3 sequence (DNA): TGTGCCAGCAGTTACTCGGACAGGGGCATGTTTAGTGAAGCTTTCTTT.

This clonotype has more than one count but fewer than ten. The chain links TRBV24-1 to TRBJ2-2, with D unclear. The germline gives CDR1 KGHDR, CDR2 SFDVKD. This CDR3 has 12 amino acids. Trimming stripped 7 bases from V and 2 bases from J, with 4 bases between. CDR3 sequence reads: CATSPNTGELFF. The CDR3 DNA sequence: TGTGCCACCAGCCCAAACACCGGGGAGCTGTTTTTT.

The CDR3 nucleotides read TGTGCCAGCAGTTACTCGTGGCAGGGGGAGACCCAGTACTTC. It yields the protein CASSYSWQGETQYF. The V gene is TRBV6-5, the J gene TRBJ2-5; the D gene is possibly TRBD1 (6 bases). The length of the CDR3 is 14 residues. The V end was cut by 0 bases, the J end by 5 bases, with 10 bases between. Germline lookup yields CDR1 MNHEY and CDR2 SVGAGI.

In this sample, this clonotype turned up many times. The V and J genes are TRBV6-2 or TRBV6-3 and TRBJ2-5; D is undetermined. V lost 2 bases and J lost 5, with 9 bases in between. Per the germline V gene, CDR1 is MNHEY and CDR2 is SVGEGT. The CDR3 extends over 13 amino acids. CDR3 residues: CASSYEEKETQYF. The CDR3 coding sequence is TGTGCCAGCAGTTACGAGGAGAAGGAGACCCAGTACTTC.

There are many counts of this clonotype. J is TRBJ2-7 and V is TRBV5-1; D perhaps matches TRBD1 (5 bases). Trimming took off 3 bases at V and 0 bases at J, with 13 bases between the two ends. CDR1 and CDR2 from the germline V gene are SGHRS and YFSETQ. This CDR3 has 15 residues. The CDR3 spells CASSSQGRPSYEQYF. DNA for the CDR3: TGCGCCAGCAGCTCGCAGGGTCGACCCTCCTACGAGCAGTACTTC. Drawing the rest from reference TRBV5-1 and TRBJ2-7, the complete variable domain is KAGVTQTPRYLIKTRGQQVTLSCSPISGHRSVSWYQQTPGQGLQFLFEYFSETQRNKGNFPGRFSGRQFSNSRSEMNVSTLELGDSALYLCASSSQGRPSYEQYFGPGTRLTVT.

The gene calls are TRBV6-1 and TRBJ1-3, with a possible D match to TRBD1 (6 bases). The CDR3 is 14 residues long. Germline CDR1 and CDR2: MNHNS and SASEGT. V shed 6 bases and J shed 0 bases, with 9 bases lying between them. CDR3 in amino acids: CASRGQLSGNTIYF. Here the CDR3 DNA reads TGTGCCAGCAGAGGACAGCTCTCTGGAAACACCATATATTTT.

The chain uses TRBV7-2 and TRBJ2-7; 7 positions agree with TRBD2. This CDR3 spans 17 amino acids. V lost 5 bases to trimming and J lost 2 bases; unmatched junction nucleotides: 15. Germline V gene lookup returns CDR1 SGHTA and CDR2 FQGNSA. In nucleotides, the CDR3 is TGTGCCAGCAGCCCTAGACCACTTAGCGGGTCTACCTACGAGCAGTACTTC. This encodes CASSPRPLSGSTYEQYF.

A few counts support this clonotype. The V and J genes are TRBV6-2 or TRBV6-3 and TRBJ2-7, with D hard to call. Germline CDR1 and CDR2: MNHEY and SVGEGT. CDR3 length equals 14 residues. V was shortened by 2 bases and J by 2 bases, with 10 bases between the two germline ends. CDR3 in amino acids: CASSYRITTYEQYF. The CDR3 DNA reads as TGTGCCAGCAGTTACAGGATAACTACCTACGAGCAGTACTTC.

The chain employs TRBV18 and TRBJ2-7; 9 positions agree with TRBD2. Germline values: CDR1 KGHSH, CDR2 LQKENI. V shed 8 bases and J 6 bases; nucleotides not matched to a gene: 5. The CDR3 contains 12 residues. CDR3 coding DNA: TGTGCCAGCGCGGGACTAGCCGGCGAGCAGTACTTC. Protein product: CASAGLAGEQYF.

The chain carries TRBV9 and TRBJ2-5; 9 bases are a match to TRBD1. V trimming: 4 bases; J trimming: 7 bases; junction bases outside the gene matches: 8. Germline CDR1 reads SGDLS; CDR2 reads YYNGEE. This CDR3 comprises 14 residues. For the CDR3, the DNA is TGTGCCAGCAGCCCGACAGGGGGGGACGGGACCCAGTACTTC. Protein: CASSPTGGDGTQYF.

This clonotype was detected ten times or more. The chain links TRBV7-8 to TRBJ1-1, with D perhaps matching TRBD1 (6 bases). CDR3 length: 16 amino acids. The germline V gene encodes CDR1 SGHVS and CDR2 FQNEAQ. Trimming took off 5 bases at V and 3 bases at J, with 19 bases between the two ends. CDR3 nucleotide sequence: TGTGCCAGCAGCACCCCGCGGGCAGGGGTAGACACTGAAGCTTTCTTT. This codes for CASSTPRAGVDTEAFF.

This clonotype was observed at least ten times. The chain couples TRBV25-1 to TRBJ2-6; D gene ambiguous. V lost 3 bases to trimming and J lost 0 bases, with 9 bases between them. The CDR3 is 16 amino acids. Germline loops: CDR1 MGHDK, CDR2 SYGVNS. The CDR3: CASSEQGRSGANVLTF. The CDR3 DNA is TGTGCCAGCAGTGAGCAAGGCCGCTCTGGGGCCAACGTCCTGACTTTC.

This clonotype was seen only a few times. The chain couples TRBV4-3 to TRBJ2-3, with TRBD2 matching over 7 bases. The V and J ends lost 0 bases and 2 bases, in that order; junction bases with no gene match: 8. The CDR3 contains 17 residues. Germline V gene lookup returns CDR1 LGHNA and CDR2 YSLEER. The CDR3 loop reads CASSQDWRETYTDTQYF. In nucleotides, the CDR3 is TGCGCCAGCAGCCAAGATTGGCGGGAGACCTACACAGATACGCAGTATTTT.

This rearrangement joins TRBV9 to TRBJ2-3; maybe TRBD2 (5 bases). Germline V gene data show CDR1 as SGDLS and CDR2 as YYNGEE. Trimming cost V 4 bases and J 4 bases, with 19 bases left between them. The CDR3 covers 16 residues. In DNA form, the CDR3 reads TGTGCCAGCAGCTTTCGGGATGGGATAAACGCAGATACGCAGTATTTT. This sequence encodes CASSFRDGINADTQYF.

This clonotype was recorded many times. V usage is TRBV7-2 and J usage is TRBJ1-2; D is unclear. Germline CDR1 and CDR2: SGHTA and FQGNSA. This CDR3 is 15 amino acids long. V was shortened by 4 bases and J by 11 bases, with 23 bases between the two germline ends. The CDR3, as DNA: TGTGCCAGCAGCTCCCCCCCGGCGTCAGCCATGCGATACACCTTC. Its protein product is CASSSPPASAMRYTF.

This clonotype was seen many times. CDR3 sequence (DNA): TGTGCCAGCAGTTTAAACCGGGGGGGTGGTCGGACAGATACGCAGTATTTT. It yields the protein CASSLNRGGGRTDTQYF. The chain links TRBV27 to TRBJ2-3; 8 nucleotides agree with TRBD2. V shed 2 bases, J shed 3 bases, and the junction held 10 bases outside the gene matches. CDR3 length: 17 residues. Germline loops: CDR1 MNHEY, CDR2 SMNVEV (reference sequence).

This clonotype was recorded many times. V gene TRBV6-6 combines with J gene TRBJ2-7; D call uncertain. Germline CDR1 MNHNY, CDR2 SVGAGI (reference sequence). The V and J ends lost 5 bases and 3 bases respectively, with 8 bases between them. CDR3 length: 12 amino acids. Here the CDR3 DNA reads TGTGCCAGCAGTAGCGTAATCTACGAGCAGTACTTC. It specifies CASSSVIYEQYF.

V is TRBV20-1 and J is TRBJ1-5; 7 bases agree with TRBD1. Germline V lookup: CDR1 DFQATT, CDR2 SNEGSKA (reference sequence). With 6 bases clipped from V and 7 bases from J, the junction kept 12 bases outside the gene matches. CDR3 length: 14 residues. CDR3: CSAGRTGEGQPQHF. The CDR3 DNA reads TGCAGTGCAGGGCGCACAGGGGAGGGCCAGCCCCAGCATTTT.

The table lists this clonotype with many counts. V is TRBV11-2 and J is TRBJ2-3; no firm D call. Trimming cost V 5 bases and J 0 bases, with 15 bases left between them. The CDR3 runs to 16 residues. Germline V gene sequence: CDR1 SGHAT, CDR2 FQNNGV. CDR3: CASSLGDHFSTDTQYF. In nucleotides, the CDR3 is TGTGCCAGCAGCCTGGGTGACCACTTTAGCACAGATACGCAGTATTTT.

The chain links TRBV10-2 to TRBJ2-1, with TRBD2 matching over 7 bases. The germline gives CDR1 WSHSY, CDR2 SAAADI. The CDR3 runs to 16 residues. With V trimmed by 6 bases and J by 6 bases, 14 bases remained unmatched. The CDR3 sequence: CASRKTAGVTGNEQFF. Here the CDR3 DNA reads TGCGCCAGCAGGAAAACGGCGGGAGTAACTGGCAATGAGCAGTTCTTC.

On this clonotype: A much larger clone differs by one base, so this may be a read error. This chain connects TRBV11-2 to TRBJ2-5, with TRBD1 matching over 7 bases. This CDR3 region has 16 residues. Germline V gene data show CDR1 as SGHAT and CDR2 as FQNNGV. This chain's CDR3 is CVSSSRTGFKQETQYF. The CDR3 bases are TGTGTCAGCAGCTCCAGGACAGGTTTCAAACAAGAGACCCAGTACTTC. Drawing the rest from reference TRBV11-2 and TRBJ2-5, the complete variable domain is EAGVAQSPRYKIIEKRQSVAFWCNPISGHATLYWYQQILGQGPKLLIQFQNNGVVDDSQLPKDRFSAERLKGVDSTLKIQPAKLEDSAVYLCVSSSRTGFKQETQYFGPGTRLLVL.